These 12 T cell receptor beta chains were all obtained from the same sample, sequenced in a study of graft-versus-host responses after intestinal transplantation (dated by TCRdb to the early 2020s). The sample's time point label, in plain terms: cells obtained before transplantation from donor or recipient. No antigen has been assigned to these receptors. Library preparation used the immunoSEQ multiplex PCR assay. TCRdb re-hosts the immuneACCESS table, in-frame sequences only. Its copies lack some clones; in the studies checked, an unresolved V gene accounts for under half of them, and the cause for the rest is not known. Here the sample has 90,000 to 150,000 clones; over 80% occur a single time. More than 0.1% of the sample lies in the top ten. Sample: unstimulated CD4+ T cells sorted from spleen or lymph node cells, taken before intestinal transplant. Receptor source: a human donor who received an intestinal transplant.

The CDR3 DNA is TGTGCCAGCAGCTTAACGGGACTAGCGGGAGTCGATGAGCAGTTCTTC. The encoded protein is CASSLTGLAGVDEQFF. The genes are TRBV7-3 and TRBJ2-1; the match to TRBD2 covers 14 bases. V shed 0 bases and J 8 bases; nucleotides not matched to a gene: 3. The CDR3 runs to 16 residues. Germline assignment: CDR1 SGHTA and CDR2 FQGTGA.

The rearrangement joins TRBV5-1 to TRBJ2-1; tentatively, D is TRBD1 (6 bases). Trimming removed 0 bases from V and 4 bases from J, with 11 bases in between. The CDR3 sequence is 15 residues long. CDR1 and CDR2 from the germline V gene are SGHRS and YFSETQ. The CDR3 protein is CASSLVGTLYNEQFF. The DNA of the CDR3 is TGCGCCAGCAGCTTGGTCGGGACACTGTACAATGAGCAGTTCTTC.

The chain carries TRBV5-1 and TRBJ2-1; maybe TRBD1 (8 bases). CDR1 is SGHRS and CDR2 is YFSETQ in the germline V gene. The CDR3 is 14 residues long. V gave up 2 bases and J gave up 8 bases, with 14 bases separating them. CDR3 sequence: CASSLQGGVHEQFF. DNA of the CDR3: TGCGCCAGCAGCTTACAGGGGGGGGTGCATGAGCAGTTCTTC.

The chain couples TRBV6-5 to TRBJ2-7, with TRBD2 as a possible D gene (5 bases). V lost 0 bases to trimming and J lost 1 base, with 13 bases between them. The CDR3 covers 16 residues. CDR1 and CDR2 from the germline V gene are MNHEY and SVGAGI. The CDR3 protein is CASSYSYSGGSYEQYF. The CDR3 region has the DNA TGTGCCAGCAGTTACTCCTACAGCGGTGGGTCCTACGAGCAGTACTTC.

The chain joins TRBV30 to TRBJ1-2, with D hard to call. From germline, CDR1 is GTSNPN and CDR2 SVGIG (reference sequence). CDR3 length: 13 amino acids. V was trimmed by 2 bases and J by 0 bases, leaving 7 bases between them. CDR3 loop: CAWSRRANYGYTF. CDR3 nucleotide sequence: TGTGCCTGGAGTCGTAGGGCTAACTATGGCTACACCTTC. Full variable domain (outside the CDR3, taken from reference TRBV30 and TRBJ1-2): SQTIHQWPATLVQPVGSPLSLECTVEGTSNPNLYWYRQAAGRGLQLLFYSVGIGQISSEVPQNLSASRPQDRQFILSSKKLLLSDSGFYLCAWSRRANYGYTFGSGTRLTVV.

This chain joins TRBV25-1 and TRBJ1-5; D is unresolved. V lost 5 bases to trimming and J lost 0 bases, with 5 bases between them. This CDR3 contains 13 residues. Germline V gives CDR1 MGHDK, CDR2 SYGVNS. DNA of the CDR3: TGTGCCAGCAGTCAGAATAGCAATCAGCCCCAGCATTTT. It translates to CASSQNSNQPQHF.

The J gene is TRBJ2-7, the V gene TRBV7-8; no reliable D call. The CDR3 runs to 13 residues. The V gene lost 1 base and the J gene lost 1 base, with 5 bases spanning the gap. Germline CDR1 and CDR2: SGHVS and FQNEAQ. The DNA for the CDR3 is TGTGCCAGCAGCTTAGTGGAGTCCTACGAGCAGTACTTC. Protein: CASSLVESYEQYF.

V usage is TRBV5-1 and J usage is TRBJ2-1, with 7 nucleotides matching TRBD1. Germline assignment: CDR1 SGHRS and CDR2 YFSETQ. This CDR3 region has 16 residues. J lost 6 bases, V lost 0 bases, and 9 bases had no gene match. The CDR3 spells CASSLALRQGSNEQFF. The DNA of the CDR3 is TGCGCCAGCAGCTTGGCCTTGCGACAGGGTAGCAATGAGCAGTTCTTC.

The chain joins TRBV6-4 to TRBJ2-1; D remains unclear. This CDR3 region has 15 residues. Germline CDR1 is MRHNA and CDR2 is SNTAGT. Trimming cost V 6 bases and J 6 bases, with 18 bases left between them. Here the CDR3 reads CASRAVPGQLNEQFF. The CDR3 coding sequence is TGTGCCAGCAGGGCCGTCCCCGGGCAACTCAATGAGCAGTTCTTC.

This clone is a singleton in its sample. V gene TRBV6-1 combines with J gene TRBJ1-1, with D perhaps matching TRBD1 (5 bases). The CDR3 sequence is 13 residues long. The germline gives CDR1 MNHNS, CDR2 SASEGT. The V and J ends lost 8 bases and 4 bases respectively, with 14 bases between them. The CDR3 reads CASSGPGGTEAFF. In DNA form, the CDR3 reads TGTGCCAGCTCAGGCCCGGGGGGCACTGAAGCTTTCTTT.

The chain has TRBV9 and TRBJ2-1; 13 bases are shared with TRBD2. The junction had 10 bases not matched to a gene; V was cut back by 4 bases and J by 6 bases. This CDR3 spans 17 amino acids. CDR1 and CDR2 from the germline V gene are SGDLS and YYNGEE. In DNA, the CDR3 is TGTGCCAGCAGCTGGGGACTAGCGGGGTCGAGGGGCAATGAGCAGTTCTTC. Its protein is CASSWGLAGSRGNEQFF.

Here the CDR3 DNA reads TGTGCCAGCAGCGTAGACGGGACAGAGCAGTACTTC. The encoded protein is CASSVDGTEQYF. The chain couples TRBV9 to TRBJ2-7; D may be TRBD1 (6 bases). There are 12 residues in the CDR3. Trimming left V 0 bases short and J 7 bases short, with 8 bases between. The germline CDR1 and CDR2 sequences are SGDLS and YYNGEE.